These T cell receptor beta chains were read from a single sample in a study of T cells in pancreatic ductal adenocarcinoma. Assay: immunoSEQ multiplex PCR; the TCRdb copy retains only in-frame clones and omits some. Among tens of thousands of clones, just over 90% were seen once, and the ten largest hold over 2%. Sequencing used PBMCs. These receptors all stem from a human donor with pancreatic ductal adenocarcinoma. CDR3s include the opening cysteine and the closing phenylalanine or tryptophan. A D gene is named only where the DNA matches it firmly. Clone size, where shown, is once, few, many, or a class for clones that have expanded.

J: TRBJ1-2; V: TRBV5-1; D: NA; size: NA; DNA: TGTGCCAGCAGCTTGATAGGGGTGGGGTATGGCTACACCTTC; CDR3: CASSLIGVGYGYTF
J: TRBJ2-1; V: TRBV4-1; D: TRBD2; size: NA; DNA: TGCGCCAGCAGCCACCTTATACTAGCGGGAGGAAAGAATGAGCAGTTCTTC; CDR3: CASSHLILAGGKNEQFF
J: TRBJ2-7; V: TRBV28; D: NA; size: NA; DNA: TGTGCCAGCAGCACCCGGTGGCGGGGAGAGCAGTACTTC; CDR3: CASSTRWRGEQYF
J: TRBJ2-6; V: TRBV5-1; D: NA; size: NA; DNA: TGCGCCAGCAGCCAGGACGGTCCTCCTGGGGCCAACGTCCTGACTTTC; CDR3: CASSQDGPPGANVLTF
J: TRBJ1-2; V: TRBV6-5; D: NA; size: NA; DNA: TGTGCCAGCAGGCCTCAGGGTGGCTATGGCTACACCTTC; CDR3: CASRPQGGYGYTF
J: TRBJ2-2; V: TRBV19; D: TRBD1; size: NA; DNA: TGTGCCACCCAGATAATGACAGGGGCCACCGGGGAGCTGTTTTTT; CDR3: CATQIMTGATGELFF
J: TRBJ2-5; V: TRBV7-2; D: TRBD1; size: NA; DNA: TGTGCCAGCAGCGACAGGGAGTACCAAGAGACCCAGTACTTC; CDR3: CASSDREYQETQYF
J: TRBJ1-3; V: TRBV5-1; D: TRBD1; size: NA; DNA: TGCGCCAGCTCCGGCGGGACAGGGGGAAACACCATATATTTT; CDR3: CASSGGTGGNTIYF
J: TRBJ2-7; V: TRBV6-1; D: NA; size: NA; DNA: TGTGCCAGCAGTGCTTCCCGGGTGAAACTCTCCTACGAGCAGTACTTC; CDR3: CASSASRVKLSYEQYF
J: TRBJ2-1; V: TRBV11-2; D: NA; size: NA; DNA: TGTGCCAGCAGCCCCTCGGGTAGCTTGGGCAATGAGCAGTTCTTC; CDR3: CASSPSGSLGNEQFF
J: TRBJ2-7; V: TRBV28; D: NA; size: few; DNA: TGTGCCAGCAGTTTACGTGTTTTACACGAGCAGTACTTC; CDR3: CASSLRVLHEQYF
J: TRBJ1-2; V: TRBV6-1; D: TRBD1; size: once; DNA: TGTGCCAGCAGTGAAGGCAGGGGGCGAATTAACTATGGCTACACCTTC; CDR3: CASSEGRGRINYGYTF
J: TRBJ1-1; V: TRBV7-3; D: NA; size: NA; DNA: TGTGCCAGCAGCTTAGGGGGCGAGGGGACTGAAGCTTTCTTT; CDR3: CASSLGGEGTEAFF
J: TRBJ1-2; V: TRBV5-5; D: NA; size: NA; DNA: TGTGCCAGCAGCTTGTACCCGCGATCTAACTATGGCTACACCTTC; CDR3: CASSLYPRSNYGYTF
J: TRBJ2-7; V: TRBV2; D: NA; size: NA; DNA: TGTGCCAGGGGTTCTCGGTGGTACGAGCAGTACTTC; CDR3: CARGSRWYEQYF
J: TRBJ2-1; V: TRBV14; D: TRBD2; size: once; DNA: TGTGCCAGCAGTGAAGAGGCTAGCGGGAGTGTCAATGAGCAGTTCTTC; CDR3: CASSEEASGSVNEQFF
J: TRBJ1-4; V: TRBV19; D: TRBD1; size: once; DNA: TGTGCCAGTAGTATATCTCGGACAGGATTTACTTTAGGCACTAATGAAAAACTGTTTTTT; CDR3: CASSISRTGFTLGTNEKLFF
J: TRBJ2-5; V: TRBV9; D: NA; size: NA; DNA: TGTGCCAGCAGCGTAGACCCCAAATCGGAGACCCAGTACTTC; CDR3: CASSVDPKSETQYF
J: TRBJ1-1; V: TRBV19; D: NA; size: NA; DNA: TGTGCCAGTAGCACCCCACCCGGGGCCCTAAACACTGAAGCTTTCTTT; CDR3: CASSTPPGALNTEAFF
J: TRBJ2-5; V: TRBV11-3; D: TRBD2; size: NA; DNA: TGTGCCAGCAGCCTCCGGGCCCCGGGGGGAGAGACCCAGTACTTC; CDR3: CASSLRAPGGETQYF
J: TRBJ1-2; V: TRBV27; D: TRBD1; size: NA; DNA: TGTGCCAGCAGTGCCTGGACAGGCCCATGTGGCTACACCTTC; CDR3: CASSAWTGPCGYTF